This T cell receptor beta chain came from a study of CD8 T cells in Susac syndrome. Random hexamers were used to reverse transcribe an amount of roughly 0.45 to 1 ug RNA. TCRdb called the immunoSEQ multiplex PCR reads again in MiXCR, with one record for every CDR3 protein. In the table there are 69,000 or so distinct CDR3 sequences, about 94% of which are singletons. With 7 bases clipped from V and 4 bases from J, the junction kept 6 bases outside the gene matches. The CDR3 contains 14 residues. Looked up from germline, CDR1 is SNHLY and CDR2 is FYNNEI. Material for sequencing was CD8+ T cells from PBMCs. The origin of this receptor is a human donor with multiple sclerosis. The chain has TRBV2 and TRBJ2-1; 8 bases are a match to TRBD2. As DNA, the CDR3 is TGTGCCAGCATTCCAGCGGGAGTGTACAATGAGCAGTTCTTC. Translating it yields CASIPAGVYNEQFF.